Described below is a single T cell receptor beta chain sequence and its context. Its antigen is unidentified. The data were taken from a study of cytotoxic CD8 clonotypes in ibrutinib-treated CLL. At the level of the study: The cohort had around 10 relapsed/refractory and around 15 treatment-naive patients, 17 IGHV unmutated.

The CDR3 totals 15 residues. CDR1 SGHVS and CDR2 FNYEAQ come from the germline V gene. V gave up 4 bases and J gave up 2 bases; unmatched junction bases: 6. Findings of the study overall: Whereas clonality rose at ibrutinib response, it declined toward baseline at progression.

Generated by immunoSEQ multiplex PCR, the TCRdb table keeps only in-frame clones and is missing some. The sample holds roughly 330,000 clones, roughly 70% seen once. The receptor comes from a human donor with chronic lymphocytic leukemia. The source material was PBMCs, sampled after 36 months of ibrutinib treatment. This rearrangement joins TRBV7-6 to TRBJ2-7; 9 bases match TRBD1. CDR3 in DNA: TGTGCCAGCAGCTCGGGACAGGGTGGGACCTACGAGCAGTACTTC. This translates into CASSSGQGGTYEQYF.